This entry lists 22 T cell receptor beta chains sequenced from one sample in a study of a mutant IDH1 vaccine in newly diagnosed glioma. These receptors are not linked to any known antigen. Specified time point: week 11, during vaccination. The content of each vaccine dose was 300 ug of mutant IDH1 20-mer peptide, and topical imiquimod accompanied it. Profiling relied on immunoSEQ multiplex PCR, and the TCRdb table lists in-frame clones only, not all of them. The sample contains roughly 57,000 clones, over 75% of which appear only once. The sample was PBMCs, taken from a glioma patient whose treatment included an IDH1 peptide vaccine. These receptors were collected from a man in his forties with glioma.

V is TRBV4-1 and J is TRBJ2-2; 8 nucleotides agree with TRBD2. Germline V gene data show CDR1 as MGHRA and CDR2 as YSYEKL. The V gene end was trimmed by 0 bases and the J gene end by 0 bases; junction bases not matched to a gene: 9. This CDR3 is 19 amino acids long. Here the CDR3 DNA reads TGCGCCAGCAGCCAAGAGGGGGCAAGCGGGGGACCGAACACCGGGGAGCTGTTTTTT. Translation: CASSQEGASGGPNTGELFF.

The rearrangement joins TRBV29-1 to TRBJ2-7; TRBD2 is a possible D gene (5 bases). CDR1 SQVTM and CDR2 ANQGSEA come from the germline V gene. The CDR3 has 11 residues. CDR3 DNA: TGCAGCGCTAAGCTCCCCGAGGGTTTTGTGGTC. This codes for CSAKLPEGFVV.

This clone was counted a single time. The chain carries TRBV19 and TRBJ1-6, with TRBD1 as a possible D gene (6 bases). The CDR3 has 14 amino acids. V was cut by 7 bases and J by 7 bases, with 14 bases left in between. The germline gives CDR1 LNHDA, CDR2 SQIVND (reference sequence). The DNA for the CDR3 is TGTGCCAGTAAGGAGGGACAACAAAATTCACCCCTCCACTTT. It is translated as CASKEGQQNSPLHF.

This CDR3 is CASSELGDSPNYGYTF. Here the CDR3 DNA reads TGTGCCAGCAGTGAATTAGGGGACAGCCCTAACTATGGCTACACCTTC. The chain has TRBV25-1 and TRBJ1-2; 7 positions agree with TRBD1. V gave up 1 base and J gave up 0 bases; unmatched junction bases: 5. The CDR3 consists of 16 residues. Germline lookup yields CDR1 MGHDK and CDR2 SYGVNS.

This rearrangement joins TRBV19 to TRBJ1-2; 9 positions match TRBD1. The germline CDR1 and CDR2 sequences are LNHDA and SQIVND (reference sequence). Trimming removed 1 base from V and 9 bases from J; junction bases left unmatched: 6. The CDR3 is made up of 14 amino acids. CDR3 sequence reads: CASSIVTGGHSYTF. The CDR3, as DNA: TGTGCCAGTAGTATAGTGACAGGGGGACATAGCTACACCTTC. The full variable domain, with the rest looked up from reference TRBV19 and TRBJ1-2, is DGGITQSPKYLFRKEGQNVTLSCEQNLNHDAMYWYRQDPGQGLRLIYYSQIVNDFQKGDIAEGYSVSREKKESFPLTVTSAQKNPTAFYLCASSIVTGGHSYTFGSGTRLTVV.

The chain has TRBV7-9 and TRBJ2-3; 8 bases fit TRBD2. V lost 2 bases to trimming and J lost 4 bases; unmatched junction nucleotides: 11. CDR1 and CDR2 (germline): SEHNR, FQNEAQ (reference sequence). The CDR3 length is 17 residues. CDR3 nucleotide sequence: TGTGCCAGCAGCTTATTGTCGGCTAGCGGGTGGCCAGATACGCAGTATTTT. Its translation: CASSLLSASGWPDTQYF.

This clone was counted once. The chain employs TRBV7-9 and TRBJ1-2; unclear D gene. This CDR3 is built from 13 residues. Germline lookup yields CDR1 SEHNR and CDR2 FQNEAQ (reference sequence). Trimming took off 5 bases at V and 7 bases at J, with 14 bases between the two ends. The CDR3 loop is CASSPPSGSGYTF. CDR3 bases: TGTGCCAGCAGCCCTCCGTCAGGAAGTGGCTACACCTTC.

The CDR3 nucleotides read TGTGCCAGCAGCTACGGGGCGAGGTCTGGGGCCAACGTCCTGACTTTC. This gives the protein CASSYGARSGANVLTF. The chain has TRBV6-5 and TRBJ2-6; possibly TRBD1 or TRBD2 for D (5 bases each). In germline, CDR1 is MNHEY, CDR2 SVGAGI. With 6 bases removed from V and 1 base from J, the gap between germline ends came to 13 bases. The CDR3 length is 16 residues.

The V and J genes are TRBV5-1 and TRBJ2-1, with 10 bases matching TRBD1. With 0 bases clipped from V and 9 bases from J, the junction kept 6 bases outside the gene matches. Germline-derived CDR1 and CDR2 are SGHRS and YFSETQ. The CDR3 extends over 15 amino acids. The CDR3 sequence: CASSLVATGGSEQFF. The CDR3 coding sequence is TGCGCCAGCAGCTTGGTGGCGACAGGGGGCAGTGAGCAGTTCTTC.

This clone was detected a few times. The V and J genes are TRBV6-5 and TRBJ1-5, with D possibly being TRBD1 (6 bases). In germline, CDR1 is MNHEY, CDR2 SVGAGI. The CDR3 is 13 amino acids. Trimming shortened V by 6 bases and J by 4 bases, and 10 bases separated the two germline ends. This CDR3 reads CASRLDRNQPQHF. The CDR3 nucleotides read TGTGCCAGCAGACTTGACAGGAATCAGCCCCAGCATTTT.

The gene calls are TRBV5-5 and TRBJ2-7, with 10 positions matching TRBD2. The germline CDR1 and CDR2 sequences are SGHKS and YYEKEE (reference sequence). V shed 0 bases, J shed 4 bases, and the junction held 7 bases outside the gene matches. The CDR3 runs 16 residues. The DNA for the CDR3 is TGTGCCAGCAGCTTGGGTCTAGCGGGAGATCTTTACGAGCAGTACTTC. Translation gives CASSLGLAGDLYEQYF.

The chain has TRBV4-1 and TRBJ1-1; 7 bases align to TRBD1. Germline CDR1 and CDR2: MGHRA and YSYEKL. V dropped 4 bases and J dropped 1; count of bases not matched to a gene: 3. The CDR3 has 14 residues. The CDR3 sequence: CASSPGTENTEAFF. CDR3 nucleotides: TGCGCCAGCAGCCCGGGGACAGAGAACACTGAAGCTTTCTTT.

The CDR3 nucleotides read TGTGCCAGCAGTGAAGGACTAGCGGGGAGAGCAGATACGCAGTATTTT. It specifies CASSEGLAGRADTQYF. This sequence joins TRBV25-1 and TRBJ2-3; 12 nucleotides match TRBD2. This CDR3 comprises 16 residues. Germline CDR1 MGHDK, CDR2 SYGVNS. The V and J ends lost 2 bases and 4 bases, in that order; junction bases with no gene match: 4.

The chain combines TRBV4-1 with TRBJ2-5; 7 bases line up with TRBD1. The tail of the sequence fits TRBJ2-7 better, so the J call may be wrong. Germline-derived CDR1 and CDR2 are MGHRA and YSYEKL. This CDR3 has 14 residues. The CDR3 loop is CASSQGQGDYEQYF. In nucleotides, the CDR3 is TGCGCCAGCAGCCAAGGGCAGGGGGACTACGAGCAGTACTTC.

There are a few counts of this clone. CDR3 sequence reads: CASRIEGEQYF. The DNA for the CDR3 is TGTGCCAGCAGAATCGAGGGCGAGCAGTACTTC. The J gene is TRBJ2-7, the V gene TRBV6-6, with D tentatively TRBD2 (5 bases). The CDR3 loop spans 11 amino acids. The V gene lost 6 bases and the J gene lost 6 bases, with 9 bases spanning the gap. CDR1 MNHNY and CDR2 SVGAGI come from the germline V gene (reference sequence).

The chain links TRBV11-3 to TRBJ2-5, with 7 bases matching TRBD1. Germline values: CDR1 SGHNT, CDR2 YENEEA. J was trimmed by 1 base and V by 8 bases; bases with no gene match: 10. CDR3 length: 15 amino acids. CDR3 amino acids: CASSEGAGPQETQYF. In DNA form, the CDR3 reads TGTGCCAGCTCAGAGGGGGCGGGCCCCCAAGAGACCCAGTACTTC.

DNA of the CDR3: TGTGCCAGCAGCAGCGATGGACGGGACAATCAGCCCCAGCATTTT. It yields the protein CASSSDGRDNQPQHF. The chain links TRBV7-2 to TRBJ1-5; D ambiguous. This CDR3 region has 15 residues. V lost 5 bases, J lost 3 bases, and 14 bases lay in between. Germline V lookup: CDR1 SGHTA, CDR2 FQGNSA.

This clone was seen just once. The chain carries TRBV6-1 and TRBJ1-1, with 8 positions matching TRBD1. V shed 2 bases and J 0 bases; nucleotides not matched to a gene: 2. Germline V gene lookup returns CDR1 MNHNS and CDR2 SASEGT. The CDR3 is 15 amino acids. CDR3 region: CASSERGQVNTEAFF. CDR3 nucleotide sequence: TGTGCCAGCAGTGAACGGGGACAGGTGAACACTGAAGCTTTCTTT.

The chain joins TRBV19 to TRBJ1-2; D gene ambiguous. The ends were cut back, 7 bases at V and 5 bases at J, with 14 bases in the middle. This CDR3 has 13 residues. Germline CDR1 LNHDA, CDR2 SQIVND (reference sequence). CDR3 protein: CASTPPSGYGYTF. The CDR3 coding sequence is TGTGCCAGTACCCCCCCATCGGGGTATGGCTACACCTTC.

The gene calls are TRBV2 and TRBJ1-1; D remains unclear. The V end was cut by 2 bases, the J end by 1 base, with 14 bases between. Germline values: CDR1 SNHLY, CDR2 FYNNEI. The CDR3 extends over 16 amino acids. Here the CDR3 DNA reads TGTGCCAGCAGTGAATTTTATGGACTATCGAACACTGAAGCTTTCTTT. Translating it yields CASSEFYGLSNTEAFF.

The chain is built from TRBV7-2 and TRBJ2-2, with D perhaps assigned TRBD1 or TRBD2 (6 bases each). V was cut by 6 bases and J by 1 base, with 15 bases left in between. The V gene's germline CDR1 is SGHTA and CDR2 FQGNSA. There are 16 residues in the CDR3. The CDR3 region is CASRPRGDMNTGELFF. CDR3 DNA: TGTGCCAGCAGGCCTAGGGGGGACATGAACACCGGGGAGCTGTTTTTT.

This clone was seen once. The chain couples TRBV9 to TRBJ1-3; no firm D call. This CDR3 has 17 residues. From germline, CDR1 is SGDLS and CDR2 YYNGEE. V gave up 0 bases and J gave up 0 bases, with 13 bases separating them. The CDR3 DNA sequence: TGTGCCAGCAGCGTAGGGCTTGGCTACGGCTCTGGAAACACCATATATTTT. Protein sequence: CASSVGLGYGSGNTIYF. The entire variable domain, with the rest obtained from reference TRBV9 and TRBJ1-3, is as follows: DSGVTQTPKHLITATGQRVTLRCSPRSGDLSVYWYQQSLDQGLQFLIQYYNGEERAKGNILERFSAQQFPDLHSELNLSSLELGDSALYFCASSVGLGYGSGNTIYFGEGSWLTVV.